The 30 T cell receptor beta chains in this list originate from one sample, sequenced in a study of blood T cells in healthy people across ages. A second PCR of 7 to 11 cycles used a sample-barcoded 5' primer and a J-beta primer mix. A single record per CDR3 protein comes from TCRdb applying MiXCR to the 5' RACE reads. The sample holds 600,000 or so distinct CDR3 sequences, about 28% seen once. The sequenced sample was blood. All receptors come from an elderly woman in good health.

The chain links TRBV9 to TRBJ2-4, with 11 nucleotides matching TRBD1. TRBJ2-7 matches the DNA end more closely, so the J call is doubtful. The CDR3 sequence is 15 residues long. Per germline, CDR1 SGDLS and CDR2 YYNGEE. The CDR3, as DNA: TGTGCCGGCACCCCGACGGGACAGGGGGCCTACGAGCAGTACTTC. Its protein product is CAGTPTGQGAYEQYF.

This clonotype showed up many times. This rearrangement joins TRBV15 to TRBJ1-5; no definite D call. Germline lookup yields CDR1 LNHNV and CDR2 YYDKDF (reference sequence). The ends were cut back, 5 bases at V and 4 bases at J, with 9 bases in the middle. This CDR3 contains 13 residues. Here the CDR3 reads CATSFGDNQPQHF. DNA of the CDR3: TGTGCCACCAGCTTTGGTGATAATCAGCCCCAGCATTTT.

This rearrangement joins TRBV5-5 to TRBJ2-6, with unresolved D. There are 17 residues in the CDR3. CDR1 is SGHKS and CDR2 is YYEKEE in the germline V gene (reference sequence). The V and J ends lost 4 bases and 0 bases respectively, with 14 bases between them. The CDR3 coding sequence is TGTGCCAGCAGCGCAATCACACAGAGCTCTGGGGCCAACGTCCTGACTTTC. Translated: CASSAITQSSGANVLTF.

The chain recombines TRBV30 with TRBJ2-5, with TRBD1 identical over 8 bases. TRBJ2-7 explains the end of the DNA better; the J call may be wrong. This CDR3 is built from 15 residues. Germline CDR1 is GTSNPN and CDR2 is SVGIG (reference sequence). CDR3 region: CAWSRLSGQAAEQYF. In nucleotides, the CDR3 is TGTGCCTGGAGTAGGCTATCGGGACAGGCGGCCGAGCAGTACTTC.

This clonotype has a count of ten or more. The CDR3 loop is CAISESGQVNEQFF. The CDR3 DNA reads as TGTGCCATCAGTGAGTCCGGACAGGTCAATGAGCAGTTCTTC. J is TRBJ2-1 and V is TRBV10-3; 7 nucleotides align to TRBD1. Per germline, CDR1 ENHRY and CDR2 SYGVKD. The CDR3 runs to 14 residues. The V and J ends lost 0 bases and 6 bases, in that order; junction bases with no gene match: 2.

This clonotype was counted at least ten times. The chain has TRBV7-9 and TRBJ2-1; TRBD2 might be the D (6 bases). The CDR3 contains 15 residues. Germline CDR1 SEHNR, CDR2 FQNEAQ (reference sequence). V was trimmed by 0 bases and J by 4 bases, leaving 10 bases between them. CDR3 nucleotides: TGTGCCAGCAGCTTAGCTAGCGGCCCTTACAATGAGCAGTTCTTC. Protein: CASSLASGPYNEQFF.

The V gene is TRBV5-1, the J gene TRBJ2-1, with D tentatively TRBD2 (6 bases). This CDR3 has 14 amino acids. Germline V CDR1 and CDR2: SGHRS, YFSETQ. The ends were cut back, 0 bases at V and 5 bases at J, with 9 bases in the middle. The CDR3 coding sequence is TGCGCCAGCAGCTTGGCGGGAGCACACAATGAGCAGTTCTTC. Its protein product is CASSLAGAHNEQFF.

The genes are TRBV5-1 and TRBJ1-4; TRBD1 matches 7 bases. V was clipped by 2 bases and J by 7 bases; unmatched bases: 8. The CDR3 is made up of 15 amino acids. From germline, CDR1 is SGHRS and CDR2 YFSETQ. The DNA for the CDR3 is TGCGCCAGCAGCTTCAACAGGGGCTCTGGTGAAAAACTGTTTTTT. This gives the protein CASSFNRGSGEKLFF.

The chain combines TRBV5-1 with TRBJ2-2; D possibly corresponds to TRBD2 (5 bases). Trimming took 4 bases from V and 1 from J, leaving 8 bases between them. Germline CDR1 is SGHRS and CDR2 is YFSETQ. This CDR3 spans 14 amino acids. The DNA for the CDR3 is TGCGCCAGCAGCCCGGACTTGAACACCGGGGAGCTGTTTTTT. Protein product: CASSPDLNTGELFF.

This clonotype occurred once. CDR3 bases: TGTGCCAGCAGCTTAGATGTAGGGACAAGCTATGGCTACACCTTC. Protein: CASSLDVGTSYGYTF. The chain recombines TRBV7-2 with TRBJ1-2; the D gene is possibly TRBD1 (6 bases). Deletions cut 1 base from V and 4 bases from J, with 13 bases between. This CDR3 contains 15 residues. Per the germline V gene, CDR1 is SGHTA and CDR2 is FQGNSA. Full variable domain (remainder filled in from reference TRBV7-2 and TRBJ1-2): GAGVSQSPSNKVTEKGKDVELRCDPISGHTALYWYRQSLGQGLEFLIYFQGNSAPDKSGLPSDRFSAERTGGSVSTLTIQRTQQEDSAVYLCASSLDVGTSYGYTFGSGTRLTVV.

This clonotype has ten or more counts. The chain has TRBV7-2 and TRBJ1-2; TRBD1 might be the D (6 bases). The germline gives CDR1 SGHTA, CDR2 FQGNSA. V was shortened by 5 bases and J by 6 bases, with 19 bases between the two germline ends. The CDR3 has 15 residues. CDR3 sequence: CASSRRQQGLNGYTF. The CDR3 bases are TGTGCCAGCAGCCGGAGACAACAGGGTCTTAATGGCTACACCTTC.

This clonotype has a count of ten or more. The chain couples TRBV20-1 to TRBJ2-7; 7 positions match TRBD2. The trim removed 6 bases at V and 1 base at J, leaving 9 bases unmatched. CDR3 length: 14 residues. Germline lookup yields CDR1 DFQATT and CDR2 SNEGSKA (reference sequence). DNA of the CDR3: TGCAGTGCCGAACCCGGGGGGACGTCCTACGAGCAGTACTTC. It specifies CSAEPGGTSYEQYF.

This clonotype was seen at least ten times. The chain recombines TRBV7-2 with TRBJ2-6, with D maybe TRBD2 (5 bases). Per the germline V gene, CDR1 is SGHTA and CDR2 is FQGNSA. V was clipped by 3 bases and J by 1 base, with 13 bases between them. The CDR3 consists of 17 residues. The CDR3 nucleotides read TGTGCCAGCAGCTTGGAGGCGAGCTTTTCTGGGGCCAACGTCCTGACTTTC. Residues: CASSLEASFSGANVLTF.

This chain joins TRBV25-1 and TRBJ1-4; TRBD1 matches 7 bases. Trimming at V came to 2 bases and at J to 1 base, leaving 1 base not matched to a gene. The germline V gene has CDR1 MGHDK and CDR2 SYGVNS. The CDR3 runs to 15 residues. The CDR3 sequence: CASSETGETNEKLFF. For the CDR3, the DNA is TGTGCCAGCAGTGAAACAGGGGAAACTAATGAAAAACTGTTTTTT. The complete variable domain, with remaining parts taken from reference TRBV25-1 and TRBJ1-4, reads EADIYQTPRYLVIGTGKKITLECSQTMGHDKMYWYQQDPGMELHLIHYSYGVNSTEKGDLSSESTVSRIRTEHFPLTLESARPSHTSQYLCASSETGETNEKLFFGSGTQLSVL.

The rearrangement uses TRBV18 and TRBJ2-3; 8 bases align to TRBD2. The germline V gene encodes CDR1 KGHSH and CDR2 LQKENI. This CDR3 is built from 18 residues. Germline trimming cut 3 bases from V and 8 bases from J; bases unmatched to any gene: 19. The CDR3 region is CASSPSKAGVTFTGTQYF. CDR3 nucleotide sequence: TGTGCCAGCTCACCCTCAAAAGCGGGGGTTACCTTCACGGGTACGCAGTATTTT.

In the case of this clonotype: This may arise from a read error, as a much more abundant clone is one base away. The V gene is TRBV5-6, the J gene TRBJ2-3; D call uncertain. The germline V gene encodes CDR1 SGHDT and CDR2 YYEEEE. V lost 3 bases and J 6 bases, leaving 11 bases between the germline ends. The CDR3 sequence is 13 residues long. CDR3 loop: CASSCQVQDTQYF. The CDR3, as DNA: TGTGCCAGCAGCTGCCAGGTTCAGGATACGCAGTATTTT.

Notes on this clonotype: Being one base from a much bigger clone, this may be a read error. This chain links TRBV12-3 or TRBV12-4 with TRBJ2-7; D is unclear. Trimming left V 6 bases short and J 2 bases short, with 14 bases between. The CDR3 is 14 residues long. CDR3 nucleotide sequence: TGTGCCAGCAGGTCGGTAGGGAAAACCTACGAGCAGTACTTC. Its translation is CASRSVGKTYEQYF.

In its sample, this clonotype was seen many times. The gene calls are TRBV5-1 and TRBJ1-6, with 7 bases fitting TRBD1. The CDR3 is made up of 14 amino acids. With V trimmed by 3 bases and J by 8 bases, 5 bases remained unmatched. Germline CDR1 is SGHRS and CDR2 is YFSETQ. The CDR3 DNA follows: TGCGCCAGCAGCTGGACAGGTGGGGATTCACCCCTCCACTTT. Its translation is CASSWTGGDSPLHF. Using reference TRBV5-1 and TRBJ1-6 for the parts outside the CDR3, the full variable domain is KAGVTQTPRYLIKTRGQQVTLSCSPISGHRSVSWYQQTPGQGLQFLFEYFSETQRNKGNFPGRFSGRQFSNSRSEMNVSTLELGDSALYLCASSWTGGDSPLHFGNGTRLTVT.

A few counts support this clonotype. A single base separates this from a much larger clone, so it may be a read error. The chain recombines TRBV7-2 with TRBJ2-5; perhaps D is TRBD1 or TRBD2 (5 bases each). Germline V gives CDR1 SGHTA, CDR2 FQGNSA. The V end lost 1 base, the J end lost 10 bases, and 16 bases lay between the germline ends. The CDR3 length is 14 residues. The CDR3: CASSLGGTGKIQYF. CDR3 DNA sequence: TGTGCCAGCAGCTTAGGAGGGACGGGGAAGATCCAGTACTTC.

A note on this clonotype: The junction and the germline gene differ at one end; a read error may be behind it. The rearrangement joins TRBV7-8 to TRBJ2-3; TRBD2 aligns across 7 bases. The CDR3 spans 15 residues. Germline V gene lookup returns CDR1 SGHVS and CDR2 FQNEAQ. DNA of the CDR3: TGTGCCTGCAGCCCCAGCGAGGGGAGGGCAGATACGCAGTATTTT. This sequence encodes CACSPSEGRADTQYF.

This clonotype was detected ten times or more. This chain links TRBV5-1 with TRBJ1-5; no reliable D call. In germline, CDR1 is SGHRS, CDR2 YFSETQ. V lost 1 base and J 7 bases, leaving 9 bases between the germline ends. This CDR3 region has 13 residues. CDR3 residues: CASSLRPGQPQHF. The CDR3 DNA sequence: TGCGCCAGCAGCTTGCGTCCCGGGCAGCCCCAGCATTTT.

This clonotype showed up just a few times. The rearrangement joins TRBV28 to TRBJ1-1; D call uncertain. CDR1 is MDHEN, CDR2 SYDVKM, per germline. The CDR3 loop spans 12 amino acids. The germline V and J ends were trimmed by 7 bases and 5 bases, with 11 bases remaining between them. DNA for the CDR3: TGTGCCAGCAAGATCTCCCGGACTGAAGCTTTCTTT. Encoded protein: CASKISRTEAFF.

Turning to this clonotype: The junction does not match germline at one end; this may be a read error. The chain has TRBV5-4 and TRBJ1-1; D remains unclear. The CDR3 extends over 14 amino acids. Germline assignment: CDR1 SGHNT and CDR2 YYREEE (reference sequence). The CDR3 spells CVSSLYGGSTEAFF. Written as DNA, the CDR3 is TGTGTCAGCAGCTTGTATGGCGGGAGCACTGAAGCTTTCTTT.

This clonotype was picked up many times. As DNA, the CDR3 is TGTGCCAGCAGACCCGGGGGCTCTCATGGCTACACCTTC. It translates to CASRPGGSHGYTF. This rearrangement joins TRBV7-2 to TRBJ1-2; D may be TRBD1 (6 bases). CDR1 is SGHTA, CDR2 FQGNSA, per germline. The length of the CDR3 is 13 residues. Trimming pared 6 bases from V and 6 bases from J, leaving 14 bases between.

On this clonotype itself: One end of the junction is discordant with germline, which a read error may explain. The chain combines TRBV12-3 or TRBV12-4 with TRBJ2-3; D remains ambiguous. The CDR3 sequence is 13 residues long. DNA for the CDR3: TGTGCCAGCACCCGAGTCAGCACAGATATGCAGTATTTT. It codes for CASTRVSTDMQYF.

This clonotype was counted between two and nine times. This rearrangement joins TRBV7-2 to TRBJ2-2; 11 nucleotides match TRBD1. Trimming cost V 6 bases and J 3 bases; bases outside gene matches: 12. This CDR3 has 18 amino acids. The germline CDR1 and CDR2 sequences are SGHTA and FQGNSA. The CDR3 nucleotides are TGTGCCAGCAGTCTCCGGACAGGGGGCGCGGGTCACACCGGGGAGCTGTTTTTT. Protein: CASSLRTGGAGHTGELFF.

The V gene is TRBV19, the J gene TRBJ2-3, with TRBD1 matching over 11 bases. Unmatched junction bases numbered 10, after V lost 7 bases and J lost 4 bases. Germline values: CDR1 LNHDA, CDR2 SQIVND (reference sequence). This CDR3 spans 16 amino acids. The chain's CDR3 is CASTQGGQGGADTQYF. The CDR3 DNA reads TGTGCCAGTACCCAGGGGGGACAGGGGGGGGCAGATACGCAGTATTTT.

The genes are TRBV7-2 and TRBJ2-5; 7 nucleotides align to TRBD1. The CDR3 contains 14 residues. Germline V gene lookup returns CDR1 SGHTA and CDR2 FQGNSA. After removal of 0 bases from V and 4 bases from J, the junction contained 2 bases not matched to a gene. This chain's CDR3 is CASSLAGDRETQYF. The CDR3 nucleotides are TGTGCCAGCAGCTTAGCTGGGGACAGAGAGACCCAGTACTTC. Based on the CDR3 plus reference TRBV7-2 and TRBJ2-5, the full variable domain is GAGVSQSPSNKVTEKGKDVELRCDPISGHTALYWYRQSLGQGLEFLIYFQGNSAPDKSGLPSDRFSAERTGGSVSTLTIQRTQQEDSAVYLCASSLAGDRETQYFGPGTRLLVL.

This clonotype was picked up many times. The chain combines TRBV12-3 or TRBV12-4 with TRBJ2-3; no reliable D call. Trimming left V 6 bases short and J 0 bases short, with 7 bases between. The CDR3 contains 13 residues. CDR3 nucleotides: TGTGCCAGCAGAACGGCTAGCACAGATACGCAGTATTTT. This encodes CASRTASTDTQYF.

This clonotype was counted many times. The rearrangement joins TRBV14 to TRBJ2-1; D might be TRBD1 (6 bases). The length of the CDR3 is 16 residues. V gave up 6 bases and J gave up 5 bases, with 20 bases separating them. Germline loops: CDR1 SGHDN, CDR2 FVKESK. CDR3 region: CASSPLGQGNHNEQFF. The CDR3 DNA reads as TGTGCCAGCAGTCCCCTAGGGCAGGGGAATCACAATGAGCAGTTCTTC.